This T cell receptor (beta chain) was sequenced for a study of blood T cell repertoires in COVID-19. Background on the study: Two negative PCRs, clearance, or symptom resolution characterized the recovered Cohort 3 donors. Spain, Italy and the United States supplied samples that represented acute and convalescent COVID-19.

Clinical history reported by participants formed the basis on which cohorts were assigned. Germline loops: CDR1 LGHNA, CDR2 YSLEER. The J segment lost 4 bases and the V segment lost 0 bases, leaving 6 bases of the junction unmatched. The CDR3 length is 17 residues. Source study methods: For nucleated cells, counts were estimated from reference gene primer amplification. Method: immunoSEQ multiplex PCR; TCRdb's copy keeps in-frame clones and lacks some. V and J calls and clone size come straight from that table; D and trimming were deduced from the DNA. The table includes 200,000 to 250,000 clones, around 85% detected once.

The TCR originated in a woman aged 45-60 years in a cohort exposed to, infected with or recovered from COVID-19 (not recorded which). The V gene is TRBV4-3, the J gene TRBJ2-2; 9 bases are a match to TRBD2. Source material: PBMCs or T cells enriched from blood (not recorded which). The CDR3 protein is CASSQEAQRGATGELFF. CDR3 DNA: TGCGCCAGCAGCCAAGAAGCTCAGCGGGGGGCCACCGGGGAGCTGTTTTTT.